This TCR beta chain was found in a study of CD8 T cells in ankylosing spondylitis. This CDR3 comprises 14 residues. With V trimmed by 2 bases and J by 4 bases, 3 bases remained unmatched. Germline CDR1 is SGDLS and CDR2 is YYNGEE. Overall study results and limits: Prior work had noted some motif variants in reactive arthritis blood and synovial fluid. Disease-associated clones were CD8+ and fairly uncommon in peripheral blood. Disease-linked clones reportedly concentrated significantly in matched ankylosing spondylitis synovial fluid. What seemed typical of ankylosing spondylitis blood was a TCR beta motif built from several highly homologous variants.

This clonotype was seen more than once but under ten times. What it binds is unknown. TCR beta libraries were made by quantitative 5'-RACE with molecular barcodes. TCRdb recomputed calls from the 5' RACE reads with MiXCR, one row per CDR3 protein. This table holds around 450,000 distinct CDR3 sequences, 26% found once. The receptor was isolated from a male donor with ankylosing spondylitis. The sample was blood, either unsorted or a sorted T cell fraction (not recorded which). This chain connects TRBV9 to TRBJ1-3, with 7 bases identical to TRBD1. In DNA form, the CDR3 reads TGTGCCAGCAGCGTTGACAGGGAGGGAAACACCATATATTTT. Protein: CASSVDREGNTIYF.